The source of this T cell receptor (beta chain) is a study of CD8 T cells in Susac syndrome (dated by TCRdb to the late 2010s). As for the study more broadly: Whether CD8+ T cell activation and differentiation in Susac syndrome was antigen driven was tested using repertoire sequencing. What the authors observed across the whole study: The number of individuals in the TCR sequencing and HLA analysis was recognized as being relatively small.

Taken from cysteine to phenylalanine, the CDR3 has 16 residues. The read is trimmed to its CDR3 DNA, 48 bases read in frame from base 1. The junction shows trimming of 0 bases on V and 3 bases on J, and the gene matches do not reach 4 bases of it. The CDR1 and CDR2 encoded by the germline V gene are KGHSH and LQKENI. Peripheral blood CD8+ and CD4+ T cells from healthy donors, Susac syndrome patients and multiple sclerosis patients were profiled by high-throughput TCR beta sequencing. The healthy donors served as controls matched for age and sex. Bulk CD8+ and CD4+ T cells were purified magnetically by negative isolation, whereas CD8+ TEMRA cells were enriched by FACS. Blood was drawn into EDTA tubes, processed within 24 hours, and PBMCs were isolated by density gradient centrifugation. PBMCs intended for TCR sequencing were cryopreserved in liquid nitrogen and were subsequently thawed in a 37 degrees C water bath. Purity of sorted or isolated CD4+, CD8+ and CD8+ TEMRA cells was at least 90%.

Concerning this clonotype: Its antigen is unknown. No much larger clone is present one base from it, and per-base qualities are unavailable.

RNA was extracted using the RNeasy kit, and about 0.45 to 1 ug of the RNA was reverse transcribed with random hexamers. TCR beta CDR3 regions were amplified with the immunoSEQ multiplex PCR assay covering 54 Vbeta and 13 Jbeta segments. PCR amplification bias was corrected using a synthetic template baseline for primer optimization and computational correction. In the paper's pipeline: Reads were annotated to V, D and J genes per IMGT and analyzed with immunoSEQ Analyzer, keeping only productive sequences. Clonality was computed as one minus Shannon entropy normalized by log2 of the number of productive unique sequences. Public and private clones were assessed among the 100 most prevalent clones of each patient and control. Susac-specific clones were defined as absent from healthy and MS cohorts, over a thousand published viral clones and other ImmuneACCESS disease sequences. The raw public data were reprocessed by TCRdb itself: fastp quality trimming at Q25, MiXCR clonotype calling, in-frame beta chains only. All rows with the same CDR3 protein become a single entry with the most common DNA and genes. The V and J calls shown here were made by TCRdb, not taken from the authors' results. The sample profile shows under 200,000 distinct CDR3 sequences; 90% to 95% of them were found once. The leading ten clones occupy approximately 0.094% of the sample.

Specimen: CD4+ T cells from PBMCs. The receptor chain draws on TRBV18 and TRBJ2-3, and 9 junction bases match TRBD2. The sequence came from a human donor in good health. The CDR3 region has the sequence CASSPPRAGGTDTQYF. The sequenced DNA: TGTGCCAGCTCACCACCGCGCGCGGGAGGGACAGATACGCAGTATTTT.